This T cell receptor (beta chain) comes out of a study of regulatory T cells in long-lasting Graves disease. Researchers made TCR beta libraries by using iRepertoire HTBI primers and running Arm-PCR on CDR3 regions. Per the original methods: Overall, samples carried roughly 60 TRBV and about 14 TRBJ segments. TCRdb passed the multiplex PCR reads through MiXCR, listing each CDR3 protein once. The authors' filters were not applied to this entry. Of 360,000 or so distinct CDR3 sequences in the sample, roughly 24% are singletons; the top ten hold about 27%. Time point here: persistent/refractory GD, antithyroid drugs over 5 years with positive TRAb. TCR sequences were obtained from RNA taken from PBMCs. Clinicians diagnosed Graves' disease using American Thyroid Association guidelines. Germline V gene sequence: CDR1 SGHAT, CDR2 FQNNGV. The CDR3 length is 15 residues. V shed 1 base, J shed 3 bases, and the junction held 1 base outside the gene matches.

J is TRBJ2-2 and V is TRBV11-2; 8 positions match TRBD1. The specimen was peripheral blood mononuclear cells (PBMCs), collected when the disease was refractory, from a patient treated with antithyroid drugs. The TCR originated in a woman aged 40-49 years with Graves disease. The CDR3 loop is CASSLAGGHTGELFF. Here the CDR3 DNA reads TGTGCCAGCAGCTTAGCAGGGGGCCACACCGGGGAGCTGTTTTTT.